The 26 T cell receptor beta chains given below trace back to one sample, sequenced in a study of blood T cells in healthy people across ages. A second PCR, run for about 6 to 11 cycles, used a sample-barcoded 5' primer plus a J-beta primer mix. One entry per CDR3 protein results from TCRdb running MiXCR on the 5' RACE reads. The repertoire has around 400,000 distinct CDR3 sequences, approximately 51% of them found once; the top ten carry 51%. The sequencing input was blood. The receptors stem from a man in his 60s in good health.

The J gene is TRBJ1-1, the V gene TRBV7-6; tentative D call: TRBD1 (6 bases). The CDR3 loop spans 16 amino acids. The ends were cut back, 3 bases at V and 5 bases at J, with 19 bases in the middle. Germline-derived CDR1 and CDR2 are SGHVS and FNYEAQ. The CDR3 DNA is TGTGCCAGCAGCTTCCCGCTGACAGGCCGGGGGACTGAAGCTTTCTTT. This encodes CASSFPLTGRGTEAFF.

The chain couples TRBV11-3 to TRBJ2-1; the D gene could be TRBD1 or TRBD2 (6 bases each). Germline-derived CDR1 and CDR2 are SGHNT and YENEEA. CDR3 length: 14 residues. Deletions cut 2 bases from V and 5 bases from J, with 10 bases between. The CDR3 nucleotides read TGTGCCAGCAGCTTATGGAGGGGGGACAATGAGCAGTTCTTC. This gives the protein CASSLWRGDNEQFF.

This clonotype was counted only a few times. The genes are TRBV12-3 or TRBV12-4 and TRBJ2-7, with TRBD2 matching 9 bases. The CDR3 covers 14 residues. The ends lost 1 base at V and 7 bases at J; junction bases unmatched: 5. Here the CDR3 DNA reads TGTGCCAGCAGTTTAGTAGCGGGGGCCAGTGAGCAGTACTTC. Amino acid sequence: CASSLVAGASEQYF.

Regarding this clonotype: Without the conserved terminal phenylalanine or tryptophan, this CDR3 likely stems from a read error. This chain's CDR3 is CSVQGASSYNEQFS. In DNA, the CDR3 is TGCAGCGTCCAGGGGGCGAGTTCCTACAATGAGCAGTTCTCC. The chain recombines TRBV29-1 with TRBJ2-1; 8 bases agree with TRBD1. CDR3 length equals 14 residues. V was pared by 6 bases and J by 1 base, with 5 bases of the junction left unmatched. The germline V gene encodes CDR1 SQVTM and CDR2 ANQGSEA.

The chain has TRBV12-3 or TRBV12-4 and TRBJ2-1; TRBD1 agrees at 9 bases. V trimming: 6 bases; J trimming: 7 bases; junction bases outside the gene matches: 7. CDR3 length: 14 amino acids. The CDR3 sequence is CASRTAGTGNEQFF. Here the CDR3 DNA reads TGTGCCAGCAGAACCGCCGGGACAGGGAATGAGCAGTTCTTC.

The V and J genes are TRBV3-1 and TRBJ2-1, with D perhaps matching TRBD1 (5 bases). From germline, CDR1 is LGHDT and CDR2 YNNKEL (reference sequence). The V end lost 1 base, the J end lost 2 bases, and 12 bases lay between the germline ends. The CDR3 consists of 16 residues. CDR3 protein: CASSQGGAVTYNEQFF. The CDR3 DNA is TGTGCCAGCAGCCAAGGTGGGGCGGTAACCTACAATGAGCAGTTCTTC.

The chain is built from TRBV4-2 and TRBJ2-3, with D unresolved. CDR3 size: 16 residues. The V end lost 0 bases, the J end lost 4 bases, and 14 bases lay between the germline ends. Germline V gene sequence: CDR1 LGHNA, CDR2 YNFKEQ. CDR3 loop: CASSQESPPRSDTQYF. The DNA of the CDR3 is TGTGCCAGCAGCCAAGAGTCGCCTCCTAGATCAGATACGCAGTATTTT.

The J gene is TRBJ2-7, the V gene TRBV7-6; 11 bases line up with TRBD2. The junction had 4 bases not matched to a gene; V was cut back by 3 bases and J by 3 bases. The CDR3 has 15 amino acids. From germline, CDR1 is SGHVS and CDR2 FNYEAQ. DNA of the CDR3: TGTGCCAGCAGCTTCAACCTAGCGGGGGGCTACGAGCAGTACTTC. Encoded protein: CASSFNLAGGYEQYF.

This chain joins TRBV12-3 or TRBV12-4 and TRBJ1-2; D unclear. Between the trimmed V and J ends, which lost 2 bases and 4 bases, there was a span of 11 bases. The CDR3 totals 14 residues. The CDR3 reads CASSLSVGPYGYTF. CDR3 in DNA: TGTGCCAGCAGTTTATCCGTCGGGCCCTATGGCTACACCTTC.

In this sample, this clonotype turned up a few times. This chain joins TRBV6-2 or TRBV6-3 and TRBJ1-1, with D possibly TRBD1 on 5 matching bases. The germline gives CDR1 MNHEY, CDR2 SVGEGT. Trimming cost V 8 bases and J 4 bases, with 11 bases left between them. CDR3 length: 12 amino acids. The CDR3 nucleotides read TGTGCCAGCGGCAAGGGGCGCACTGAAGCTTTCTTT. Amino acids: CASGKGRTEAFF.

This clonotype was observed many times. This chain uses TRBV20-1 with TRBJ1-6, with D tentatively TRBD1 (5 bases). Germline CDR1 DFQATT, CDR2 SNEGSKA (reference sequence). CDR3 size: 15 residues. Deletions cut 4 bases from V and 3 bases from J, with 13 bases between. CDR3 residues: CSAKPSTVYNSPLHF. CDR3 sequence (DNA): TGCAGTGCTAAACCTTCGACAGTCTATAATTCACCCCTCCACTTT.

This clonotype was counted at least ten times. The V and J genes are TRBV4-2 and TRBJ2-1, with 9 bases lining up with TRBD1. The CDR3 runs 15 residues. Trimming at V came to 0 bases and at J to 7 bases, leaving 4 bases not matched to a gene. Germline lookup yields CDR1 LGHNA and CDR2 YNFKEQ. DNA of the CDR3: TGTGCCAGCAGCCAAGACGGGACAGGGTTAAATGAGCAGTTCTTC. This encodes CASSQDGTGLNEQFF.

The V call is TRBV9, the J call TRBJ2-1; D perhaps matches TRBD2 (5 bases). V dropped 5 bases and J dropped 6 bases, with 15 bases sitting between them. This CDR3 has 14 amino acids. The germline V gene encodes CDR1 SGDLS and CDR2 YYNGEE. For the CDR3, the DNA is TGTGCCAGCAGTGACGGGGTCTATTTCAATGAGCAGTTCTTC. Translating gives CASSDGVYFNEQFF.

This clonotype was seen only a few times. The gene calls are TRBV7-8 and TRBJ2-5; 12 bases map to TRBD1. The CDR3 sequence is 17 residues long. J lost 4 bases, V lost 5 bases, and 11 bases had no gene match. Per germline, CDR1 SGHVS and CDR2 FQNEAQ. CDR3 DNA: TGTGCCAGCAGCACCACTCCCGGGACAGGGGGCCGAGAGACCCAGTACTTC. Translated: CASSTTPGTGGRETQYF.

The chain is built from TRBV12-3 or TRBV12-4 and TRBJ1-2; 9 bases line up with TRBD1. The trim removed 5 bases at V and 5 bases at J, leaving 9 bases unmatched. The CDR3 is 15 residues long. CDR3 amino acids: CASSRTGEGKYGYTF. The CDR3 DNA reads TGTGCCAGCAGTCGGACAGGGGAGGGAAAATATGGCTACACCTTC.

The chain combines TRBV3-1 with TRBJ2-7; a possible D gene is TRBD1 (6 bases). This CDR3 contains 14 residues. With 2 bases removed from V and 3 bases from J, the gap between germline ends came to 11 bases. The germline V gene encodes CDR1 LGHDT and CDR2 YNNKEL (reference sequence). Here the CDR3 DNA reads TGTGCCAGCAGCCAAATAGGACAGCTCTACGAGCAGTACTTC. Amino acids: CASSQIGQLYEQYF.

V and J are TRBV29-1 and TRBJ2-4; D ambiguous. The J call may be wrong; the DNA end is better matched by TRBJ2-7. This CDR3 region has 10 residues. The germline CDR1 and CDR2 sequences are SQVTM and ANQGSEA. In DNA form, the CDR3 reads TGCAGCGTCGCTAATTACGAGCAGTACTTC. This translates into CSVANYEQYF.

The chain employs TRBV7-6 and TRBJ2-3; the D is unclear. The CDR3 length is 17 residues. V was pared by 1 base and J by 0 bases, with 14 bases between. CDR1 and CDR2 (germline): SGHVS, FNYEAQ. This CDR3 reads CASSLVQGLSSTDTQYF. In DNA form, the CDR3 reads TGTGCCAGCAGCTTAGTACAAGGTCTATCTAGCACAGATACGCAGTATTTT.

This clonotype was seen at least ten times. A read error is possible here, since a much larger clone lies one base away. This rearrangement joins TRBV4-1 to TRBJ2-4, with TRBD2 matching over 7 bases. The CDR3 consists of 16 residues. The V and J ends lost 5 bases and 0 bases, in that order; junction bases with no gene match: 7. Germline V gene lookup returns CDR1 MGHRA and CDR2 YSYEKL. The CDR3 loop reads CASSSYASGAKNIQYF. As DNA, the CDR3 is TGCGCCAGCAGCTCATATGCTAGCGGAGCCAAAAACATTCAGTACTTC.

Comments on this clonotype: The junction and the germline gene differ at one end; a read error may be behind it. The chain joins TRBV7-7 to TRBJ2-1; 7 bases map to TRBD2. The CDR3 runs to 13 residues. Per germline, CDR1 SSHAT and CDR2 FNYEAQ (reference sequence). CDR3 region: CASSPGTIYEQFF. CDR3 nucleotide sequence: TGTGCTAGCAGCCCCGGGACTATCTATGAGCAGTTCTTC.

As concerns this clonotype: Germline and junction disagree at one end, which may indicate a read error. The chain links TRBV28 to TRBJ1-5, with D uncertain. The CDR3 totals 12 residues. The germline gives CDR1 MDHEN, CDR2 SYDVKM. CDR3 bases: TGTGCCAGCAGCCGCAACAATCAGCACCAGCATTTT. The encoded protein is CASSRNNQHQHF.

V is TRBV20-1 and J is TRBJ2-3; TRBD2 matches at 7 bases. J lost 0 bases, V lost 3 bases, and 6 bases had no gene match. CDR1 is DFQATT, CDR2 SNEGSKA, per germline (reference sequence). This CDR3 has 15 amino acids. CDR3 sequence (DNA): TGCAGTGCTAGGCGGGGGTGGACTAGCACAGATACGCAGTATTTT. Protein: CSARRGWTSTDTQYF.

The chain combines TRBV7-2 with TRBJ2-3, with D uncertain. The CDR3 is 13 residues long. V was pared by 5 bases and J by 10 bases, with 16 bases between. Germline loops: CDR1 SGHTA, CDR2 FQGNSA. Here the CDR3 DNA reads TGTGCCAGCAGCCTGCAGACTTTACGTGCGCAGTATTTT. This sequence encodes CASSLQTLRAQYF.

This clonotype was recorded many times. The rearrangement links TRBV28 to TRBJ2-7, with 7 bases that match TRBD2. The CDR3 length is 16 residues. Looked up from germline, CDR1 is MDHEN and CDR2 is SYDVKM. Losses at the gene ends were 6 bases for V and 4 bases for J; bases not matched to a gene: 15. The DNA for the CDR3 is TGTGCCAGCAGCCCATTAGCGGGCGCCCGGCCTTACGAGCAGTACTTC. This gives the protein CASSPLAGARPYEQYF.

The V gene is TRBV7-2, the J gene TRBJ2-1, with 10 bases that match TRBD2. The germline gives CDR1 SGHTA, CDR2 FQGNSA. J gave up 13 bases and V 2 bases, and 2 bases lay outside the gene matches. This CDR3 is 12 amino acids long. The CDR3: CASSLSGREQFF. CDR3 nucleotides: TGTGCCAGCAGCTTAAGCGGGAGGGAACAGTTCTTC.

J is TRBJ2-7 and V is TRBV6-5, with TRBD2 matching 11 bases. V shed 2 bases, J shed 3 bases, and the junction held 6 bases outside the gene matches. CDR1 MNHEY and CDR2 SVGAGI come from the germline V gene. The CDR3 spans 16 residues. CDR3 sequence reads: CASSYQKGLADYEQYF. The DNA of the CDR3 is TGTGCCAGCAGTTACCAAAAGGGACTAGCGGACTACGAGCAGTACTTC.